This T cell receptor (beta chain) stems from a study of T-cell reconstitution after alpha-beta-depleted transplantation in children. The CDR3 covers 14 residues. CDR1 and CDR2 (germline): MNHEY, SMNVEV (reference sequence). Trimming took 10 bases from V and 4 from J; bases not matched to a gene: 11. The library targeted TCRbeta and was prepared with unique molecular identifiers. TCRdb reprocessed the PCR reads via MiXCR and lists one record per CDR3 protein. This table holds some 80,000 distinct CDR3 sequences, around 18% found once. Points on this clonotype: Its target is not known.

Study-wide findings and caveats: After transplant, at about two months, alpha-beta T cells were reportedly derived from several hundred expanded graft clones. T-cell counts and diversity at one year following transplant were attributed mainly to newly produced T cells.

The rearrangement uses TRBV27 and TRBJ2-7; 9 bases are a match to TRBD2. Sequenced material: PBMCs, mostly from graft donor cells, taken 360 days after TCRalphabeta/CD19-depleted stem cell transplant. This TCR derives from a male patient aged 2 to 10 who had a stem cell transplant for acute lymphoblastic leukemia, so the T cells may come from the graft donor. CDR3 nucleotides: TGTGCCACCCGAACTAGCGGGCCATTATACGAGCAGTACTTC. Its translation is CATRTSGPLYEQYF.